This T cell receptor (beta chain) was recovered during a study of CD8 T cells in ankylosing spondylitis. The study's findings and limits: Among TCR beta sequences, a motif of under ten highly homologous variants appeared characteristic of ankylosing spondylitis blood.

A single record per CDR3 protein comes from TCRdb applying MiXCR to the 5' RACE reads. This sample has about 540,000 distinct CDR3 sequences; roughly 13% occur once, and the top ten carry around 6.8%. With respect to this clonotype: Its specificity is not known.

Material for sequencing was blood, either unsorted or a sorted T cell fraction (not recorded which). The receptor was derived from a male donor with ankylosing spondylitis.

The CDR3 spells CASSLRGPNEQYF. In DNA form, the CDR3 reads TGTGCCAGCAGTTTGAGGGGGCCAAATGAGCAGTACTTC. This chain links TRBV12-3 or TRBV12-4 with TRBJ2-7; 7 positions agree with TRBD1. The CDR3 is 13 amino acids. Trimming took 3 bases from V and 7 from J; bases not matched to a gene: 6.